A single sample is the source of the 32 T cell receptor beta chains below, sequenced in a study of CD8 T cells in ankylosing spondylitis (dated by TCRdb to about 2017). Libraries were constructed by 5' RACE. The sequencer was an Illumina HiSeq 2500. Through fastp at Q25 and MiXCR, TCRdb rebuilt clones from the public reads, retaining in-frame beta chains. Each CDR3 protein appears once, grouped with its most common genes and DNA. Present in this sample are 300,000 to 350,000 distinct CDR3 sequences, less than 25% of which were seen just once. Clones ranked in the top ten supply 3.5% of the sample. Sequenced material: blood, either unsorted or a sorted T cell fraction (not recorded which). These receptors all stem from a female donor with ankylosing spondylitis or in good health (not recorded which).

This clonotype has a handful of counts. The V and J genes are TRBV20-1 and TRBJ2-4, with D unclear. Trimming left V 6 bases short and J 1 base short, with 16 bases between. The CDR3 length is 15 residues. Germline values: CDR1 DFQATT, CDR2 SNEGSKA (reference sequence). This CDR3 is CSASPRPAAKNIQYF. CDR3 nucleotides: TGCAGTGCCTCCCCCCGTCCTGCGGCCAAAAACATTCAGTACTTC.

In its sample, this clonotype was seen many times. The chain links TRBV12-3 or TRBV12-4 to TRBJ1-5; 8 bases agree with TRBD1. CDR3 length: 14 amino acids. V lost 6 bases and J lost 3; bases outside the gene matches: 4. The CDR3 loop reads CASSPDRANQPQHF. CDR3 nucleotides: TGTGCCAGCAGCCCGGACAGGGCCAATCAGCCCCAGCATTTT.

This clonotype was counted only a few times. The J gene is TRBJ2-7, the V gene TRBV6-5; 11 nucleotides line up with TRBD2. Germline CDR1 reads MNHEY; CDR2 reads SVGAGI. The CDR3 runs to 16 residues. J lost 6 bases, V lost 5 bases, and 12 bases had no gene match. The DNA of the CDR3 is TGTGCCAGCAGTCGCACGCTTAGCGGGAGGGCGGGCGAGCAGTACTTC. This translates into CASSRTLSGRAGEQYF.

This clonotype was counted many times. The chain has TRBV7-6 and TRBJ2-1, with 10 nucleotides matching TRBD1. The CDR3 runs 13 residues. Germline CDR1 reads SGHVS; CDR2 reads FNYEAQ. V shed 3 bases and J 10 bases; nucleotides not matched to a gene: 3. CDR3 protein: CASSLGQGMEQFF. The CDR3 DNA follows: TGTGCCAGCAGCTTGGGACAGGGGATGGAGCAGTTCTTC.

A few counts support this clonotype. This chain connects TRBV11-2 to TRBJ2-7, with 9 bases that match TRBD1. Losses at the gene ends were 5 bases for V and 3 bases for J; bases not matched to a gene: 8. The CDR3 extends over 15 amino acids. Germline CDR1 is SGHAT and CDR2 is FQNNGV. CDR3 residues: CASSPDRGDYYEQYF. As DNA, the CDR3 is TGTGCCAGCAGCCCCGACAGGGGGGACTACTACGAGCAGTACTTC.

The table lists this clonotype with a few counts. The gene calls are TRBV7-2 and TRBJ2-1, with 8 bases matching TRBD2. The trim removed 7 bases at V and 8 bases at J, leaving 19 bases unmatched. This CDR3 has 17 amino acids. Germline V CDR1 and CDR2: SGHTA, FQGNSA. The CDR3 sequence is CASTLAPGLAGAHEQFF. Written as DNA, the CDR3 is TGTGCCAGCACTCTAGCCCCCGGACTAGCCGGGGCGCATGAGCAGTTCTTC. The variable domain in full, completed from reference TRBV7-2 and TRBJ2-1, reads GAGVSQSPSNKVTEKGKDVELRCDPISGHTALYWYRQSLGQGLEFLIYFQGNSAPDKSGLPSDRFSAERTGGSVSTLTIQRTQQEDSAVYLCASTLAPGLAGAHEQFFGPGTRLTVL.

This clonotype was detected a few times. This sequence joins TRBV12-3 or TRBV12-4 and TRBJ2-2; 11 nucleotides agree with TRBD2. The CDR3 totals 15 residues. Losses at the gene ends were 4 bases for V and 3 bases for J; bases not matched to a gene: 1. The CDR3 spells CASSWTSGYTGELFF. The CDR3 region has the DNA TGTGCCAGCAGTTGGACTAGCGGGTACACCGGGGAGCTGTTTTTT.

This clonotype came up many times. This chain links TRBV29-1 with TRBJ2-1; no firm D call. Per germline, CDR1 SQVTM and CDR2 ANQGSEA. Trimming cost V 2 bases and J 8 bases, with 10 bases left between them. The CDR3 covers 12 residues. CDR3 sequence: CSVENRVDEQFF. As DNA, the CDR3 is TGCAGCGTTGAAAACCGTGTCGATGAGCAGTTCTTC.

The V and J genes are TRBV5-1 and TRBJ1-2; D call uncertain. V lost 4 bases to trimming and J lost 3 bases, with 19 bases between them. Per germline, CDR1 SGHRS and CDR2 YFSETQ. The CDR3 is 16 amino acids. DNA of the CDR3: TGCGCCAGCAGCGCCAACACGAGAACCCGGGACTATGGCTACACCTTC. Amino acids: CASSANTRTRDYGYTF. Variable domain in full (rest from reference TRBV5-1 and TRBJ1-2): KAGVTQTPRYLIKTRGQQVTLSCSPISGHRSVSWYQQTPGQGLQFLFEYFSETQRNKGNFPGRFSGRQFSNSRSEMNVSTLELGDSALYLCASSANTRTRDYGYTFGSGTRLTVV.

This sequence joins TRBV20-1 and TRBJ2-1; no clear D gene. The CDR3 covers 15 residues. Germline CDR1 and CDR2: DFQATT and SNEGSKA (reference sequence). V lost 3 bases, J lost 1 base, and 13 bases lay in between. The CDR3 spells CSARVQLRSYNEQFF. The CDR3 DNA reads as TGCAGTGCTAGGGTGCAGCTCCGATCCTACAATGAGCAGTTCTTC.

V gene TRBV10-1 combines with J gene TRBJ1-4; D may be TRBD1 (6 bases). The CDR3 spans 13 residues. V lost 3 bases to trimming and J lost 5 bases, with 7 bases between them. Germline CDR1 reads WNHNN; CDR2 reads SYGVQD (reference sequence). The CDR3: CASSDTGNEKLFF. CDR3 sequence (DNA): TGCGCCAGCAGTGATACAGGGAATGAAAAACTGTTTTTT.

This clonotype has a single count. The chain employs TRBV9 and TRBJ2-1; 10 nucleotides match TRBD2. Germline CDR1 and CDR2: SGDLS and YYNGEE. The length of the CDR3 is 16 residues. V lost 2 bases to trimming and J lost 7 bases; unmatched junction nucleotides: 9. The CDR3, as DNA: TGTGCCAGCAGCGTGAACCGCGGGACTAGCGAGAATGAGCAGTTCTTC. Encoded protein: CASSVNRGTSENEQFF.

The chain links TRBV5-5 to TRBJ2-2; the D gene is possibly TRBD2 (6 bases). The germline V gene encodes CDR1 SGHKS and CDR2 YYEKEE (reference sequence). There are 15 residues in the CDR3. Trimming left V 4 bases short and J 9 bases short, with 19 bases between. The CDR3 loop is CASSPWEEAYRELFF. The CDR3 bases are TGTGCCAGCAGCCCTTGGGAGGAGGCCTACCGGGAGCTGTTTTTT.

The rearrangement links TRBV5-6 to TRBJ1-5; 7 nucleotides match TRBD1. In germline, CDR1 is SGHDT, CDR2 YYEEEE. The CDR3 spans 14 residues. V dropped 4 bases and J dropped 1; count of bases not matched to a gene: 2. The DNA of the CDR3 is TGTGCCAGCAGCCGAGGGGGCAGCAATCAGCCCCAGCATTTT. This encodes CASSRGGSNQPQHF. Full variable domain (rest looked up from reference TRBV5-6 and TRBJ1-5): DAGVTQSPTHLIKTRGQQVTLRCSPKSGHDTVSWYQQALGQGPQFIFQYYEEEERQRGNFPDRFSGHQFPNYSSELNVNALLLGDSALYLCASSRGGSNQPQHFGDGTRLSIL.

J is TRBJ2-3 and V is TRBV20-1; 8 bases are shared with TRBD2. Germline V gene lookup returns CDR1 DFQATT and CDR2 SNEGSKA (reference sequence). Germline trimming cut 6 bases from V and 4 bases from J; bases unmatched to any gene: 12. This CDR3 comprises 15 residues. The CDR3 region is CSAEGQREFPDTQYF. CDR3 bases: TGCAGTGCCGAGGGCCAGCGGGAGTTCCCAGATACGCAGTATTTT.

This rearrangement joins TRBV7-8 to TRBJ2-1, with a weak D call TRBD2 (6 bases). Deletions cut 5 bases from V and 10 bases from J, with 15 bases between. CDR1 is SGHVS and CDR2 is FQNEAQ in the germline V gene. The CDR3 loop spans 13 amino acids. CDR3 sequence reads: CASSPREPLEQFF. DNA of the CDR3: TGTGCCAGCAGCCCCCGGGAGCCACTAGAGCAGTTCTTC.

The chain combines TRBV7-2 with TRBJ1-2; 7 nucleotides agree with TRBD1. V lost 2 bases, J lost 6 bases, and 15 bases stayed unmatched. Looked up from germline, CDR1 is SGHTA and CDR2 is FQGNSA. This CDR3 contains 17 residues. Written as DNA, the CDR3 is TGTGCCAGCAGCTTATTTAATCTTGGTCGGGACAGCCATGGCTACACCTTC. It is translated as CASSLFNLGRDSHGYTF.

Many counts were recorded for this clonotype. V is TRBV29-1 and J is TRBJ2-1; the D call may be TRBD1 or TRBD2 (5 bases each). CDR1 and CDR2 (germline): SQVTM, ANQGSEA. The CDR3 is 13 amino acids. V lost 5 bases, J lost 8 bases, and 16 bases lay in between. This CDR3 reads CSVTRRLGDEQFF. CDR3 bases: TGCAGCGTTACTCGCCGTCTGGGGGATGAGCAGTTCTTC.

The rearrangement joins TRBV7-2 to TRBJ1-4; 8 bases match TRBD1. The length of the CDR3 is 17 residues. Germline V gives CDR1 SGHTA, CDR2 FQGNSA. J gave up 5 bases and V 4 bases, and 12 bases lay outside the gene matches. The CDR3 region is CASSSGWSGGLNEKLFF. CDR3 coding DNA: TGTGCCAGCAGCTCAGGATGGTCAGGGGGCCTAAATGAAAAACTGTTTTTT.

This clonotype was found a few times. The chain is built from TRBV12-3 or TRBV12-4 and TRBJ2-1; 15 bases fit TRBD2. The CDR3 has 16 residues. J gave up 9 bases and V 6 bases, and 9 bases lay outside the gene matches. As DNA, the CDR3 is TGTGCCAGCAGACCCCTGGGACTAGCGGGAGGCGGTGAGCAGTTCTTC. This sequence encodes CASRPLGLAGGGEQFF.

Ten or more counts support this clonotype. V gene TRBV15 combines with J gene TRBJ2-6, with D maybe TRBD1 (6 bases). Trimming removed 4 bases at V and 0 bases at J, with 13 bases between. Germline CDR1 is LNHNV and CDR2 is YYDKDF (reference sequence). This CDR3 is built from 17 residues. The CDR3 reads CATSISTGPSGANVLTF. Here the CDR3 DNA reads TGTGCCACCAGCATCTCGACAGGACCCTCTGGGGCCAACGTCCTGACTTTC. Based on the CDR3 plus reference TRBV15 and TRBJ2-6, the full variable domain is DAMVIQNPRYQVTQFGKPVTLSCSQTLNHNVMYWYQQKSSQAPKLLFHYYDKDFNNEADTPDNFQSRRPNTSFCFLDIRSPGLGDTAMYLCATSISTGPSGANVLTFGAGSRLTVL.

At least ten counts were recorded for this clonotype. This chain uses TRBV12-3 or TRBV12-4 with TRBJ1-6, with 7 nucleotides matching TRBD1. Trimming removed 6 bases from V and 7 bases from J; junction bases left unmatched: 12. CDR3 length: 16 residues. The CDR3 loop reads CASSKNRGSGNSPLHF. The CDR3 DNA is TGTGCCAGCAGCAAGAACAGGGGTTCGGGCAATTCACCCCTCCACTTT.

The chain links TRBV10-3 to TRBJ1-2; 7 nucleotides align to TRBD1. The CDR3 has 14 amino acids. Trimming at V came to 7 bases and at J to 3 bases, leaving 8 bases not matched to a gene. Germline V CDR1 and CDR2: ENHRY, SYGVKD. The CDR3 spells CAIKGAVNYYGYTF. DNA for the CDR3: TGTGCCATCAAGGGGGCAGTCAATTACTATGGCTACACCTTC.

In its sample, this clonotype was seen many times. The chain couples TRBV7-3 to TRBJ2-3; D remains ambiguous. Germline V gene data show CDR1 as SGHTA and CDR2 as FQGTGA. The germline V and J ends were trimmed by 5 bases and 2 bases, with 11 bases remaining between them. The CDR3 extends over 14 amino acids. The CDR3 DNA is TGTGCCAGCAGCCCAAGCCACAACACAGATACGCAGTATTTT. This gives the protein CASSPSHNTDTQYF.

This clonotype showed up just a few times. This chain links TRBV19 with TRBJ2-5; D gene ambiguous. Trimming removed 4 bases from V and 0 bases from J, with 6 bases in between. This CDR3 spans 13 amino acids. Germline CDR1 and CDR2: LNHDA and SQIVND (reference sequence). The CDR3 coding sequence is TGTGCCAGTAGTACTAGAAACCAAGAGACCCAGTACTTC. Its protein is CASSTRNQETQYF. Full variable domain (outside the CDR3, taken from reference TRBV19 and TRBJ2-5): DGGITQSPKYLFRKEGQNVTLSCEQNLNHDAMYWYRQDPGQGLRLIYYSQIVNDFQKGDIAEGYSVSREKKESFPLTVTSAQKNPTAFYLCASSTRNQETQYFGPGTRLLVL.

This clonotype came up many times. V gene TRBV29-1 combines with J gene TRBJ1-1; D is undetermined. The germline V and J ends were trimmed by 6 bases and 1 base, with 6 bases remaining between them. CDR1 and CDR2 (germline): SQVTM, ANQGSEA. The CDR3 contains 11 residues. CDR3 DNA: TGCAGCGTCGTCTCGAACACTGAAGCTTTCTTT. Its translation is CSVVSNTEAFF.

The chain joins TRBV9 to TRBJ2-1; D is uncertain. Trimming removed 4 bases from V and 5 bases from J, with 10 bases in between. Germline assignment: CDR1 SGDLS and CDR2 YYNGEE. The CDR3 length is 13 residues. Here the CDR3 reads CASSPPPDNEQFF. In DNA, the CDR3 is TGTGCCAGCAGCCCCCCCCCTGACAATGAGCAGTTCTTC.

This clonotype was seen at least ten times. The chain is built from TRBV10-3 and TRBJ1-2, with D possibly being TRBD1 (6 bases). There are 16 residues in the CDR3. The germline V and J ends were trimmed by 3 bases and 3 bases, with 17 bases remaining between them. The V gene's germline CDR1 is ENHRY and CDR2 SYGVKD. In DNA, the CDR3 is TGTGCCATCAGTGAACGGGGGAACAGGGAAGACTATGGCTACACCTTC. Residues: CAISERGNREDYGYTF.

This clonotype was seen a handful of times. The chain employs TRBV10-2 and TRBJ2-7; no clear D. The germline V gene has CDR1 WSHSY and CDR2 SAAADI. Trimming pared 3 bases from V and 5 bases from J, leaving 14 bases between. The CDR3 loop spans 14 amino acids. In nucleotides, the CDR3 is TGCGCCAGCAGTGATGCTCTCTATTGGGACGAGCAGTACTTC. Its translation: CASSDALYWDEQYF.

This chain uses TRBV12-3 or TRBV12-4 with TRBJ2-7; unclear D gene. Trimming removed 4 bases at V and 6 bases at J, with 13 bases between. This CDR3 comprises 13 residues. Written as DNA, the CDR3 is TGTGCCAGCAGTTACCAGTTGTCGGGCGAGCAGTACTTC. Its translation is CASSYQLSGEQYF.

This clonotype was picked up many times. The CDR3 coding sequence is TGTGCCAGCAGCTTAGTCTTTCCGGATGAGCAGTTCTTC. As protein: CASSLVFPDEQFF. The V and J genes are TRBV7-2 and TRBJ2-1; D gene uncertain. The CDR3 runs to 13 residues. From germline, CDR1 is SGHTA and CDR2 FQGNSA. Between the trimmed V and J ends, which lost 1 base and 8 bases, there was a span of 9 bases.

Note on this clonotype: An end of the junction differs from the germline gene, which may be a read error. The CDR3 DNA follows: TGCTGTGCTAGAGATCCCGGGGGTAGCGGGAGGGCCAATGAGCAGTTCTTC. Protein: CCARDPGGSGRANEQFF. V usage is TRBV20-1 and J usage is TRBJ2-1, with 11 bases matching TRBD2. CDR3 size: 17 residues. The germline CDR1 and CDR2 sequences are DFQATT and SNEGSKA (reference sequence).